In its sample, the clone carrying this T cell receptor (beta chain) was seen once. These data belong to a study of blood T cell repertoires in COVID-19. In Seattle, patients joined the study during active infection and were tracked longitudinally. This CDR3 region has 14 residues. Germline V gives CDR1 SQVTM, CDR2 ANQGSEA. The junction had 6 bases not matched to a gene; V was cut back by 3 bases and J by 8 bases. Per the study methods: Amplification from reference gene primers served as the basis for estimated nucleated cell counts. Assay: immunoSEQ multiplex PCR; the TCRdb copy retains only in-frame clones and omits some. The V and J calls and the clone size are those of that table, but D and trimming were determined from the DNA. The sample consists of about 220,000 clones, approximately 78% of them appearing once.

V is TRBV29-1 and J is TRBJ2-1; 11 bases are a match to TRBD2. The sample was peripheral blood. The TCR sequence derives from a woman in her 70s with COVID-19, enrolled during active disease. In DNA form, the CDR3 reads TGCAGCGTTGACACTAGCGGGAGCTTCTATGAGCAGTTCTTC. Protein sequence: CSVDTSGSFYEQFF.